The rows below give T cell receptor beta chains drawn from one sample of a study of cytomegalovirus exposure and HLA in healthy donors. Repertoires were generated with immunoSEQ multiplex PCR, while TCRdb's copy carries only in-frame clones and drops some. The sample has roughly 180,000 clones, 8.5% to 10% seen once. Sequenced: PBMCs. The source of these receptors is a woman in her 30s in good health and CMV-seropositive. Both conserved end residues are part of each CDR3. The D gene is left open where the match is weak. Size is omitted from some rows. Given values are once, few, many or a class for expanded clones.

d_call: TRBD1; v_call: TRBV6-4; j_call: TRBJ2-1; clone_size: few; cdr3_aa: CASSDSPTGNSGNEQFF; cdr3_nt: TGTGCCAGCAGTGACTCTCCGACAGGGAACTCGGGCAATGAGCAGTTCTTC
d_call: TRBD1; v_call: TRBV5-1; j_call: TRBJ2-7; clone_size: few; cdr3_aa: CASSLAAGQGYEQYF; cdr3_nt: TGCGCCAGCAGCTTGGCGGCGGGACAGGGGTACGAGCAGTACTTC
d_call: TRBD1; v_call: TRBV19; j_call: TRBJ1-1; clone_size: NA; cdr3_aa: CASSISQGASEAFF; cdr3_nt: TGTGCCAGTAGTATTTCGCAGGGGGCTTCTGAAGCTTTCTTT
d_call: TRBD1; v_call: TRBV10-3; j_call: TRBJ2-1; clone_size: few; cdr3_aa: CAISESLRGTGRNEQFF; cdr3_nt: TGTGCCATCAGTGAGTCCTTGCGAGGGACAGGGAGAAATGAGCAGTTCTTC
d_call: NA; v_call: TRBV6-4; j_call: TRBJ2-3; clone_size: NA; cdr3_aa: CASSEVATSTDTQYF; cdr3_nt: TGTGCCAGCAGTGAAGTAGCTACTAGCACAGATACGCAGTATTTT
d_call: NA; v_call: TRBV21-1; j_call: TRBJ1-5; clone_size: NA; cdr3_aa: CASSKDGEALNQPQHF; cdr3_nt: TGTGCCAGCAGCAAAGACGGTGAGGCGCTCAATCAGCCCCAGCATTTT
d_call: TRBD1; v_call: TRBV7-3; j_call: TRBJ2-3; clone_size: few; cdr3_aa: CASRSYTRGTDTQYF; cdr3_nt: TGTGCCAGCAGGAGTTACACCAGGGGGACAGATACGCAGTATTTT
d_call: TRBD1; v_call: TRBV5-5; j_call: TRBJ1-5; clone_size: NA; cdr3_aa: CASSLGDRSSNQPQHF; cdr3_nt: TGTGCCAGCAGCTTGGGGGACAGGAGCAGCAATCAGCCCCAGCATTTT
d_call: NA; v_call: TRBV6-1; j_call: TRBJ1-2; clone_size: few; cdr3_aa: CASSDGTNYGYTF; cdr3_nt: TGTGCCAGCAGTGACGGGACTAACTATGGCTACACCTTC
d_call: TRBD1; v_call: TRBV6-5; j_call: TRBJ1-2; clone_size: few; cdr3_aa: CASSYSPTGDYGYTF; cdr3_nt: TGTGCCAGCAGTTACTCCCCGACAGGGGACTATGGCTACACCTTC
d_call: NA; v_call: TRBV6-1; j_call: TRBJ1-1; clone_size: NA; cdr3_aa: CASRQHRNTEAFF; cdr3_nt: TGTGCCAGCAGACAGCATAGGAACACTGAAGCTTTCTTT
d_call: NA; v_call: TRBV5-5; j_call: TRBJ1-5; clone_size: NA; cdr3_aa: CASSLSVADYQPQHF; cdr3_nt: TGTGCCAGCAGCTTGTCGGTGGCGGATTATCAGCCCCAGCATTTT
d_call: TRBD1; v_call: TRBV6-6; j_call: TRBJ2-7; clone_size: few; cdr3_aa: CASSGQKTGGREQYF; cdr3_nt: TGTGCCAGCAGTGGACAAAAGACAGGGGGAAGGGAGCAGTACTTC
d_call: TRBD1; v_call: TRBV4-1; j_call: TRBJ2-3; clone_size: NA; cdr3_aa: CASSFSLTGQGSTDTQYF; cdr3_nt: TGCGCCAGTAGCTTCTCACTAACGGGACAGGGGAGCACAGATACGCAGTATTTT
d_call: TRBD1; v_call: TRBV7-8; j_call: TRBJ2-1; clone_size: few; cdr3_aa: CASSLKIYRTGESYNEQFF; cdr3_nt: TGTGCCAGCAGCTTAAAGATCTACCGGACAGGGGAATCCTACAATGAGCAGTTCTTC
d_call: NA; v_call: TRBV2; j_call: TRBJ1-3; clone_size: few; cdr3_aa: CASSGWTFTGNTIYF; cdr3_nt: TGTGCCAGCAGTGGATGGACTTTCACTGGAAACACCATATATTTT
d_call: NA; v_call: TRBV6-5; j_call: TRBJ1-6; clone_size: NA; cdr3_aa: CASSPGQRYNSPLHF; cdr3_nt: TGTGCCAGCAGCCCCGGACAGCGGTACAATTCACCCCTCCACTTT
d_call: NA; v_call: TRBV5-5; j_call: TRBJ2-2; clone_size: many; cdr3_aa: CASSLVGAGELFF; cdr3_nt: TGTGCCAGCAGCTTGGTGGGCGCCGGGGAGCTGTTTTTT
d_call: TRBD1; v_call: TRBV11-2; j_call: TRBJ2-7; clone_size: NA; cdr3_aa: CASSEGSGQGNYEQYF; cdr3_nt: TGTGCCAGCAGCGAGGGATCGGGACAGGGGAACTACGAGCAGTACTTC
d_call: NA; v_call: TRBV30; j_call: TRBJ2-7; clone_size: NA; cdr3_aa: CAWSIRGRRVSYEQYF; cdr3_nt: TGTGCCTGGAGTATTAGGGGGAGAAGGGTCTCCTACGAGCAGTACTTC
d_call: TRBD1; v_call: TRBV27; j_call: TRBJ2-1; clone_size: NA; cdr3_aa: CASSSWTGAYNEQFF; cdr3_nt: TGTGCCAGCAGTTCCTGGACAGGGGCCTACAATGAGCAGTTCTTC
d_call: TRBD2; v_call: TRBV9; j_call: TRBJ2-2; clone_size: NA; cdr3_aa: CASSVTSGTTTGELFF; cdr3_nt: TGTGCCAGCAGCGTTACTAGCGGGACCACCACCGGGGAGCTGTTTTTT
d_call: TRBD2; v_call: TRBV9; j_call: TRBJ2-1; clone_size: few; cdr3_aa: CASSSGRPSYNEQFF; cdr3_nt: TGTGCCAGCAGTAGCGGGAGACCCTCCTACAATGAGCAGTTCTTC
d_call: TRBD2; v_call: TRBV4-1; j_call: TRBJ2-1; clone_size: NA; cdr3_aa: CASSASPTSGHNEQFF; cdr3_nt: TGCGCCAGCAGCGCATCTCCGACTAGCGGGCACAATGAGCAGTTCTTC
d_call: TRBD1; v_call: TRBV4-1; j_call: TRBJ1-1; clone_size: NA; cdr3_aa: CASSRDRLGTEAFF; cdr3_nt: TGCGCCAGCAGCAGGGACAGACTGGGCACTGAAGCTTTCTTT
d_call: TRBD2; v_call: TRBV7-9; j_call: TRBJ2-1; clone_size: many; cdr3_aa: CASSLGVRASGDHEQFF; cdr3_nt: TGTGCCAGCAGCTTAGGGGTCCGGGCTAGCGGGGATCATGAGCAGTTCTTC
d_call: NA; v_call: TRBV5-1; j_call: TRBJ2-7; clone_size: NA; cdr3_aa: CASSPEGTYEQYF; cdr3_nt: TGCGCCAGCAGCCCCGAGGGCACCTACGAGCAGTACTTC
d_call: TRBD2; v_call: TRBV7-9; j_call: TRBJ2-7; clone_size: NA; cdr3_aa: CASSWGGGAPTYEQYF; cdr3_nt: TGTGCCAGCAGCTGGGGGGGAGGAGCACCAACCTACGAGCAGTACTTC
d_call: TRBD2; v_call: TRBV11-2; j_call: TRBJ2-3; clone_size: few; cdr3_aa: CASSLVLAGAGADTQYF; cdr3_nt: TGTGCCAGCAGCTTAGTGCTCGCGGGAGCCGGGGCAGATACGCAGTATTTT
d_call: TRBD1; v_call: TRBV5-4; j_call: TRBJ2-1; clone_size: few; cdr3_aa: CASSLGGTGTGGGNEQFF; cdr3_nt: TGTGCCAGCAGCTTAGGCGGGACCGGGACAGGGGGCGGCAATGAGCAGTTCTTC
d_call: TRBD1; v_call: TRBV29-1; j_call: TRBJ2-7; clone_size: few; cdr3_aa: CSVETGTGGYEQYF; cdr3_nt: TGCAGCGTTGAGACCGGGACAGGGGGGTACGAGCAGTACTTC
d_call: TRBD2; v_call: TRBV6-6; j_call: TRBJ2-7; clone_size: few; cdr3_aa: CAIGGLAGVNEQYF; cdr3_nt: TGTGCCATCGGCGGACTAGCGGGAGTTAACGAGCAGTACTTC
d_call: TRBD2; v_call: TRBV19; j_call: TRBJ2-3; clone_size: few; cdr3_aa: CASNSGGSTDTQYF; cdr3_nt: TGTGCCAGCAATAGCGGGGGGTCCACAGATACGCAGTATTTT
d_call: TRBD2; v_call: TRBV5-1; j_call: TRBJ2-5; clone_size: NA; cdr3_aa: CASSPSGNQETQYF; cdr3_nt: TGCGCCAGCAGTCCTAGCGGTAACCAAGAGACCCAGTACTTC
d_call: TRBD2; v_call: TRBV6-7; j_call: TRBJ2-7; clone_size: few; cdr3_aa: CASSYYGLAAYEQYF; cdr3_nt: TGTGCCAGCAGTTATTACGGACTAGCGGCCTACGAGCAGTACTTC
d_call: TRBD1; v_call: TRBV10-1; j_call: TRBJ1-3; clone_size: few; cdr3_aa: CASSRTGSSTIYF; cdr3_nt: TGCGCCAGCAGTAGGACAGGCAGCAGCACCATATATTTT
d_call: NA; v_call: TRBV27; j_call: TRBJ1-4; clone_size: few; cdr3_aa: CASRPQQGLNEKLFF; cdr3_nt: TGTGCCAGCAGACCACAACAGGGCCTAAATGAAAAACTGTTTTTT
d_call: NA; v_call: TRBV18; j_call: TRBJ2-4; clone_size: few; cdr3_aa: CASSPRQAQTIENIQYF; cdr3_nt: TGTGCCAGCTCACCACGACAGGCCCAGACTATCGAAAACATTCAGTACTTC
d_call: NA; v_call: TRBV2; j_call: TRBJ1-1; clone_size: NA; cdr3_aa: CASSPHRAEAFF; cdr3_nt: TGTGCCAGCAGTCCTCACAGGGCTGAAGCTTTCTTT
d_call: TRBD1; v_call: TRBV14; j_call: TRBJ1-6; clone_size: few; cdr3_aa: CASSPSGTGRLSSPLHF; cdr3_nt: TGTGCCAGCAGCCCTTCCGGGACAGGGCGTTTAAGTTCACCCCTCCACTTT
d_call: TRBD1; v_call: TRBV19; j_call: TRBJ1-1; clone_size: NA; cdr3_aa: CASTLIRGQSEAFF; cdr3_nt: TGTGCCAGTACTCTAATCAGGGGGCAAAGTGAAGCTTTCTTT
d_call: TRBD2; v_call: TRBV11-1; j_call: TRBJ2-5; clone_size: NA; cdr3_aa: CASSLGLAGDLQETQYF; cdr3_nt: TGTGCCAGCAGCTTGGGACTAGCGGGAGATCTCCAAGAGACCCAGTACTTC
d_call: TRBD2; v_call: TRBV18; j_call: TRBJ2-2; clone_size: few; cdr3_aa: CASSLSLSGGPNTGELFF; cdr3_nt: TGTGCCAGCTCACTATCCCTCTCGGGAGGCCCGAACACCGGGGAGCTGTTTTTT
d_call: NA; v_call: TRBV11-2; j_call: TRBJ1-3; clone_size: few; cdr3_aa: CASSLAGNTIYF; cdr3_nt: TGTGCCAGCAGCTTAGCGGGAAACACCATATATTTT
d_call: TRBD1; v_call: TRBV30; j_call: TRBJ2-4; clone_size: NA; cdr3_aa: CAWRIRDRGLQEAKNIQYF; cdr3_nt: TGTGCCTGGAGGATTAGGGACAGGGGTTTGCAAGAAGCCAAAAACATTCAGTACTTC
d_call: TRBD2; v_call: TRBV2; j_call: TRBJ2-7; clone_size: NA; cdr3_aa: CASGLWTSGSYEQYF; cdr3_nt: TGTGCCAGCGGCCTCTGGACTAGCGGGAGTTACGAGCAGTACTTC
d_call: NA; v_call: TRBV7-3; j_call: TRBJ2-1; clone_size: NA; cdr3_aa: CASSPDKYYNEQFF; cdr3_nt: TGTGCCAGCAGCCCAGACAAGTATTACAATGAGCAGTTCTTC
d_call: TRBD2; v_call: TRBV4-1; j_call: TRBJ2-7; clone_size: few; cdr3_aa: CASSQSDLSGRSYEQYF; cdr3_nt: TGCGCCAGCAGCCAATCGGACCTTAGCGGGAGGTCCTACGAGCAGTACTTC
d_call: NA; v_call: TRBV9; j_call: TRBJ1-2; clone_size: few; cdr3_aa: CASSVAGNYGYTF; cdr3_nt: TGTGCCAGCAGCGTAGCAGGGAACTATGGCTACACCTTC
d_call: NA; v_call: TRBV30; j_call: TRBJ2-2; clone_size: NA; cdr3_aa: CAWSRVWGGNLVAGELFF; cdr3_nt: TGTGCCTGGAGTCGGGTTTGGGGAGGTAACTTAGTAGCCGGGGAGCTGTTTTTT
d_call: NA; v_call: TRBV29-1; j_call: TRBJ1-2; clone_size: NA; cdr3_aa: CSVMAGDYGYTF; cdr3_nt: TGCAGCGTTATGGCAGGGGACTATGGCTACACCTTC
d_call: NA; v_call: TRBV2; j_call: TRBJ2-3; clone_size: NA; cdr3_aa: CASSADPGGTDTQYF; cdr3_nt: TGTGCCAGCAGCGCCGACCCGGGAGGCACAGATACGCAGTATTTT
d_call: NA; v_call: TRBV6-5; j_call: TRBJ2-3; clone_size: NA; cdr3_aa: CASSSGGTDTQYF; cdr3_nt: TGTGCCAGCAGTTCCGGGGGCACAGATACGCAGTATTTT